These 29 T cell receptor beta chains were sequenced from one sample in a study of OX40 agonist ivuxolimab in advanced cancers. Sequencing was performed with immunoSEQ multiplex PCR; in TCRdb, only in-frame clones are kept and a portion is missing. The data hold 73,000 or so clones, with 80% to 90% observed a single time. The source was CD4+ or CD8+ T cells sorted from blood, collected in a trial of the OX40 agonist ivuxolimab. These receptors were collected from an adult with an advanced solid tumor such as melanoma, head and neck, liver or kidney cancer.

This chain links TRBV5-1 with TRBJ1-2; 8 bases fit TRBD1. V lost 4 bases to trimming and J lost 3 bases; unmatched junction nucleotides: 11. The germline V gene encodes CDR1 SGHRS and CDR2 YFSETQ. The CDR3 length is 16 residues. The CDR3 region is CASSAAGTGGYYGYTF. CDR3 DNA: TGCGCCAGCAGCGCGGCCGGGACAGGAGGCTACTATGGCTACACCTTC.

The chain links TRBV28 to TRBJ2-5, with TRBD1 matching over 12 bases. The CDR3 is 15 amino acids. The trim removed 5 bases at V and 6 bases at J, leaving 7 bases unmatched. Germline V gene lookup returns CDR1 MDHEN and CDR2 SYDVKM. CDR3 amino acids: CASSLPGTGGQTQYF. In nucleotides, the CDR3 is TGTGCCAGCAGTCTCCCCGGGACAGGGGGCCAGACCCAGTACTTC.

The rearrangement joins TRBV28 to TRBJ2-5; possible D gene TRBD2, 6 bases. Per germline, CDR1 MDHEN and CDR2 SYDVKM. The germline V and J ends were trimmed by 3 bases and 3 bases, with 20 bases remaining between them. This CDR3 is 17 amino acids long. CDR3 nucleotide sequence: TGTGCCAGCAGTTTCCCCTGGGGAGGAGCGACCAAAGAGACCCAGTACTTC. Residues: CASSFPWGGATKETQYF.

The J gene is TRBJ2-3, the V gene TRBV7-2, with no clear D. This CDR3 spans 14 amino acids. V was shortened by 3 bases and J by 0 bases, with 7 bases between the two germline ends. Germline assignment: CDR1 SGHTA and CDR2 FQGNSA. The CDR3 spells CASSLIQSTDTQYF. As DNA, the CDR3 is TGTGCCAGCAGCTTGATACAGAGCACAGATACGCAGTATTTT. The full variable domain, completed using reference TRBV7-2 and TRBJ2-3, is GAGVSQSPSNKVTEKGKDVELRCDPISGHTALYWYRQSLGQGLEFLIYFQGNSAPDKSGLPSDRFSAERTGGSVSTLTIQRTQQEDSAVYLCASSLIQSTDTQYFGPGTRLTVL.

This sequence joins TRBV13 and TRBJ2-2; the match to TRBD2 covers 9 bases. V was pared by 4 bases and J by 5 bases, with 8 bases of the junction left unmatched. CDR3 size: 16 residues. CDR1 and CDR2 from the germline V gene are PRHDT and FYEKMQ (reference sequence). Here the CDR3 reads CASSYRSGRITGELFF. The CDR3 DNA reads TGTGCCAGCAGCTACAGAAGCGGGAGGATAACCGGGGAGCTGTTTTTT.

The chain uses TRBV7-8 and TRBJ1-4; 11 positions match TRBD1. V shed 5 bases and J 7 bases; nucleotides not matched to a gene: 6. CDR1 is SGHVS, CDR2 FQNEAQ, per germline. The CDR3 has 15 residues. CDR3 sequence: CASSTWTGGGEKLFF. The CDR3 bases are TGTGCCAGCAGCACTTGGACAGGGGGCGGTGAAAAACTGTTTTTT.

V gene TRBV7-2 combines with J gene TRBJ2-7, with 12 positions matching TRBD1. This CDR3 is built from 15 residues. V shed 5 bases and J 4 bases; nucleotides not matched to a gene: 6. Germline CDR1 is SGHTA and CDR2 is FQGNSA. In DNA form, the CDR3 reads TGTGCCAGCAGCGCGGGGACAGGGGGCTTATACGAGCAGTACTTC. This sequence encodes CASSAGTGGLYEQYF.

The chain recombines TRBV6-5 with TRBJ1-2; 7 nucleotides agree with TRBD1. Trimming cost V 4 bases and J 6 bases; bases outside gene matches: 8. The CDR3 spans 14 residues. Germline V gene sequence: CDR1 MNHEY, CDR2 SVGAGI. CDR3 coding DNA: TGTGCCAGCAGTTCATATCAGGGGGGGGATGGCTACACCTTC. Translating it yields CASSSYQGGDGYTF.

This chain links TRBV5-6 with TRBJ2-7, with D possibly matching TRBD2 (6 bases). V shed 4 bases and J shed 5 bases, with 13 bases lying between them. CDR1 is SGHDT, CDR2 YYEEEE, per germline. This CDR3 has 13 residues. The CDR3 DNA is TGTGCCAGCAGCCCCGGACGCGGGGACGAGCAGTACTTC. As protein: CASSPGRGDEQYF.

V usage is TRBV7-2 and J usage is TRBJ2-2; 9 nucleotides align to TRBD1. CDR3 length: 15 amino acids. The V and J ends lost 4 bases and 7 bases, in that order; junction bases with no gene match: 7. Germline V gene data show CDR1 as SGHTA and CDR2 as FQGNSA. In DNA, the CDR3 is TGTGCCAGCAGCTGGGGGACAGGGATTGTCGGGGAGCTGTTTTTT. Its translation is CASSWGTGIVGELFF.

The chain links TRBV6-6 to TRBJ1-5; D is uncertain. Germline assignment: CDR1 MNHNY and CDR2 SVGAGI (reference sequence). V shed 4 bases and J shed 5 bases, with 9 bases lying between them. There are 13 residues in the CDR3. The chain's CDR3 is CASSSAVYQPQHF. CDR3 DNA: TGTGCCAGCAGTTCCGCGGTTTATCAGCCCCAGCATTTT.

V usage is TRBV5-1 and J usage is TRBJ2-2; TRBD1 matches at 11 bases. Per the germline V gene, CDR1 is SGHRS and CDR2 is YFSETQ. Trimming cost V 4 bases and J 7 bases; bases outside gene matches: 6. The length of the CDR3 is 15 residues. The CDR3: CASSPGTGGGGELFF. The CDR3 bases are TGCGCCAGCAGCCCCGGGACAGGGGGAGGCGGGGAGCTGTTTTTT. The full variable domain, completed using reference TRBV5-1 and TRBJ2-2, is KAGVTQTPRYLIKTRGQQVTLSCSPISGHRSVSWYQQTPGQGLQFLFEYFSETQRNKGNFPGRFSGRQFSNSRSEMNVSTLELGDSALYLCASSPGTGGGGELFFGEGSRLTVL.

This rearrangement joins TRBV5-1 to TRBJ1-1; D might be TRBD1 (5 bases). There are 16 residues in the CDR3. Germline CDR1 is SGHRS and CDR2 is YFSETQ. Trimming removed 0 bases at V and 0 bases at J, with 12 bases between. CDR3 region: CASSLGSGSMNTEAFF. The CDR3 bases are TGCGCCAGCAGCTTGGGATCAGGGTCCATGAACACTGAAGCTTTCTTT.

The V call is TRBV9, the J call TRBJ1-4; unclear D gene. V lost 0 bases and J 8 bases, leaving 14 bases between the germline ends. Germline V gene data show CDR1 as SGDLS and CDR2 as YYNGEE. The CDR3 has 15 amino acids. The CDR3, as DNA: TGTGCCAGCAGCGTAGAGGGTTTGTCTGGGGAAAAACTGTTTTTT. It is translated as CASSVEGLSGEKLFF. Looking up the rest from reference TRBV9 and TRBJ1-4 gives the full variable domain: DSGVTQTPKHLITATGQRVTLRCSPRSGDLSVYWYQQSLDQGLQFLIQYYNGEERAKGNILERFSAQQFPDLHSELNLSSLELGDSALYFCASSVEGLSGEKLFFGSGTQLSVL.

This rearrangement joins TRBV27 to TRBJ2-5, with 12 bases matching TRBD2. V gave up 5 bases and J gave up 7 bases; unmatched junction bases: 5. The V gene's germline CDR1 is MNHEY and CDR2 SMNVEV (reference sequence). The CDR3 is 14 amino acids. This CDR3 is CASSGTSGLGTQYF. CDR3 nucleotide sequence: TGTGCCAGCAGTGGGACTAGCGGGCTCGGGACCCAGTACTTC.

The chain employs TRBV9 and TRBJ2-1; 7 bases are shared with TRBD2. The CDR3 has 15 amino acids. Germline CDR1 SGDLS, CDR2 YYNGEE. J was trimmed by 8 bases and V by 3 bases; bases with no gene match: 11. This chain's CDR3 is CASSATLTGGDEQFF. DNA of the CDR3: TGTGCCAGCAGCGCCACGCTGACGGGGGGTGATGAGCAGTTCTTC.

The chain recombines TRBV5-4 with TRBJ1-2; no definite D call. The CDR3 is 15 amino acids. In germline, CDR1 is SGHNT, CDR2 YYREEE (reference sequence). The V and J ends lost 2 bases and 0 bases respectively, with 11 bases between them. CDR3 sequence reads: CASSLAGRTNYGYTF. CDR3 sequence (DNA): TGTGCCAGCAGCTTAGCGGGTAGAACTAACTATGGCTACACCTTC.

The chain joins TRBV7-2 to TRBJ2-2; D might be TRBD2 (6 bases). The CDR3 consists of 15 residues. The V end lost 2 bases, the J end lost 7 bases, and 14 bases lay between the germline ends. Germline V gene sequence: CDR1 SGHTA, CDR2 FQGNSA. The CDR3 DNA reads TGTGCCAGCAGCTTACAGGCGGGAAGTGGCGGGGAGCTGTTTTTT. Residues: CASSLQAGSGGELFF.

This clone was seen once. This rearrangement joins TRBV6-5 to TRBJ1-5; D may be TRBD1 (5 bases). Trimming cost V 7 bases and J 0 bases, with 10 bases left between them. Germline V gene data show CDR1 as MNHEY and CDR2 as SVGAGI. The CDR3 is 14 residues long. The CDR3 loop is CASKRQNSNQPQHF. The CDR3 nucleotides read TGTGCCAGCAAACGACAGAATAGCAATCAGCCCCAGCATTTT.

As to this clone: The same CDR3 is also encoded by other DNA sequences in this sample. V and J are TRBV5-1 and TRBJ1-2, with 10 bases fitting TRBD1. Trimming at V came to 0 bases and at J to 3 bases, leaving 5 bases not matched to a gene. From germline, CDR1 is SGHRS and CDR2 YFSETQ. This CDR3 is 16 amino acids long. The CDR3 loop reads CASSLGTGGQDYGYTF. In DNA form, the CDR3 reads TGCGCCAGCAGCTTGGGGACAGGGGGGCAAGACTATGGCTACACCTTC.

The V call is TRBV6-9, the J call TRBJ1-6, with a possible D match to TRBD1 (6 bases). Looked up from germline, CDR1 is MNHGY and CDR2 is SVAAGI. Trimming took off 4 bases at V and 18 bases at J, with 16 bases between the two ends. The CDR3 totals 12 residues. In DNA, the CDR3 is TGTGCCAGCAGTTTCCAACAGGGACAACCCCACTTT. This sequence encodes CASSFQQGQPHF.

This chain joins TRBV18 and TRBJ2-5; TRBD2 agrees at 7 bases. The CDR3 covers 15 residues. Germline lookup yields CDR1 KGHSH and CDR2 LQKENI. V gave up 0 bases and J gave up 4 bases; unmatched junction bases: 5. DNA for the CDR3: TGTGCCAGCTCACCACCGAGTACGGGAGGAGAGACCCAGTACTTC. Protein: CASSPPSTGGETQYF.

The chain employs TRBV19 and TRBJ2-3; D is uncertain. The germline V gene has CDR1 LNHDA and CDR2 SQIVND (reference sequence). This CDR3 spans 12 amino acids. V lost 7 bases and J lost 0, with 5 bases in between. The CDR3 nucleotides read TGTGCCAGTATCGGGAGCACAGATACGCAGTATTTT. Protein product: CASIGSTDTQYF.

The CDR3 nucleotides read TGTGCCAGCAGTTTCCGATTTACAGATACGCAGTATTTT. Translation gives CASSFRFTDTQYF. The V and J genes are TRBV6-1 and TRBJ2-3; D call uncertain. Trimming stripped 5 bases from V and 3 bases from J, with 9 bases between. Germline V lookup: CDR1 MNHNS, CDR2 SASEGT. This CDR3 is built from 13 residues.

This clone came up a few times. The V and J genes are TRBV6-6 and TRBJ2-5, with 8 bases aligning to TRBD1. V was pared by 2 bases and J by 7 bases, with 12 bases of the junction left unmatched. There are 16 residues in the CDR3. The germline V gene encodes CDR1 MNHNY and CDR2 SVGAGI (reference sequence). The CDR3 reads CASSYPGQGGPRTQYF. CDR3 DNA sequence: TGTGCCAGCAGTTACCCCGGACAGGGTGGCCCTCGGACCCAGTACTTC.

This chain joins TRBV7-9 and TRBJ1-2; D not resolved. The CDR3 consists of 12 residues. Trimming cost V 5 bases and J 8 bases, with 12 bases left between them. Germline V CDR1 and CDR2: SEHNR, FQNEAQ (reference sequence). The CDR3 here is CASSTQESGYTF. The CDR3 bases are TGTGCCAGCAGCACCCAAGAGTCGGGCTACACCTTC.

The CDR3 loop is CASSPVALNTEAFF. CDR3 in DNA: TGTGCCAGCTCACCTGTAGCGTTGAACACTGAAGCTTTCTTT. This chain links TRBV18 with TRBJ1-1; D not resolved. Germline values: CDR1 KGHSH, CDR2 LQKENI. The CDR3 runs to 14 residues. V shed 3 bases and J shed 0 bases, with 8 bases lying between them.

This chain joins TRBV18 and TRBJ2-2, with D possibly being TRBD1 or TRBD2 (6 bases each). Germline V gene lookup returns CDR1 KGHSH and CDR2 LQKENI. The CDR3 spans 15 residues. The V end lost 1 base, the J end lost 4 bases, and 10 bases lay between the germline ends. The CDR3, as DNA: TGTGCCAGCTCACCACGCAGGGGAGGCACCGGGGAGCTGTTTTTT. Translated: CASSPRRGGTGELFF.

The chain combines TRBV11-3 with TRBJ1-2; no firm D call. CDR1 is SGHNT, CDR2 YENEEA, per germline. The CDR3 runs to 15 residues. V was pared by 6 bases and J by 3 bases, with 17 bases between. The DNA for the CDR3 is TGTGCCAGCAGACTCCCGGGGTCTTGGGACTATGGCTACACCTTC. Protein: CASRLPGSWDYGYTF.